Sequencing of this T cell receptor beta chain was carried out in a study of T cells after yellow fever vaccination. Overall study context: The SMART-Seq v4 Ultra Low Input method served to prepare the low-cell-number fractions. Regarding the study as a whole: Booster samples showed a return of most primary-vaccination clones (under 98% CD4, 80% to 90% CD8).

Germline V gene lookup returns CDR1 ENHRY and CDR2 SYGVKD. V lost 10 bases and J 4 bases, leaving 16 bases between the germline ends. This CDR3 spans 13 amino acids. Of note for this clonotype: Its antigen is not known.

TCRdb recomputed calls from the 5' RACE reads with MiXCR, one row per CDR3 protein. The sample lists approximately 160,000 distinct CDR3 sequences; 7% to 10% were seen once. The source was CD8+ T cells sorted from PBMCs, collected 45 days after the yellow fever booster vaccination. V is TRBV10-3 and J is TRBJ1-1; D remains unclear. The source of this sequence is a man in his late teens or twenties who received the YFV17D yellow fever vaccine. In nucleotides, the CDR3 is TGTGCCACCCGGCCAAGGGTGGGCACTGAAGCTTTCTTT. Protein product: CATRPRVGTEAFF.